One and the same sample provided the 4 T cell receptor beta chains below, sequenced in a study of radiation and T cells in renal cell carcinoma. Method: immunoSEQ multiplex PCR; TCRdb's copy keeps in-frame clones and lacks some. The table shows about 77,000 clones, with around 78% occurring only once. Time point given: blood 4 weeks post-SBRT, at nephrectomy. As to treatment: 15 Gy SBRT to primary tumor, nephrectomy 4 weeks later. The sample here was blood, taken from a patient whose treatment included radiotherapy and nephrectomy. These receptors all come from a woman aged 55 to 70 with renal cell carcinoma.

Written as DNA, the CDR3 is TGTGCCAGCAGTCATAACAACCGGGGGATGAACACTGAAGCTTTCTTT. Protein sequence: CASSHNNRGMNTEAFF. The V gene is TRBV2, the J gene TRBJ1-1; a weak D match, TRBD1 (5 bases). In germline, CDR1 is SNHLY, CDR2 FYNNEI. This CDR3 contains 16 residues. The V end was cut by 5 bases, the J end by 0 bases, with 16 bases between.

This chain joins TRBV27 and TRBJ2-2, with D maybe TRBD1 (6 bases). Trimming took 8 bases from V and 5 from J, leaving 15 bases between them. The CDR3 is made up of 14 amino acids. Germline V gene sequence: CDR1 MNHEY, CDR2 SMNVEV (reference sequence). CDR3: CASRPSTGTGELFF. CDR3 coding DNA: TGTGCCAGCCGCCCTTCTACAGGGACCGGGGAGCTGTTTTTT.

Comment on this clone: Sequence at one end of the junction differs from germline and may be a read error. CDR3 loop: CASSLAAGRSDF. The CDR3 region has the DNA TGTGCCAGCAGCTTAGCGGCGGGCCGCTCAGACTTC. V usage is TRBV7-9 and J usage is TRBJ2-5; D may be TRBD2 (5 bases). This CDR3 comprises 12 residues. The germline V gene has CDR1 SEHNR and CDR2 FQNEAQ (reference sequence).

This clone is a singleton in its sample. As DNA, the CDR3 is TGCAGCGCCGGCCCAGAGCCTTACGAGCAGTACTTC. This encodes CSAGPEPYEQYF. The chain uses TRBV29-1 and TRBJ2-7, with unresolved D. This CDR3 is built from 12 residues. Germline loops: CDR1 SQVTM, CDR2 ANQGSEA. The V and J ends lost 7 bases and 4 bases respectively, with 14 bases between them.